These 9 T cell receptor beta chains came from one sample sequenced in a study of a mutant IDH1 vaccine in newly diagnosed glioma. The time point here: week 11, during vaccination. Alongside topical imiquimod, each dose of vaccine comprised 300 ug of mutant IDH1 20-mer peptide. TCRdb's table, derived via immunoSEQ multiplex PCR, lists solely in-frame clones and lacks some. Of tens of thousands of clones in the sample, 85% to 90% were seen once. These receptors lack a known antigen. The sample in question was PBMCs, obtained from a glioma patient whose treatment included an IDH1 peptide vaccine. Receptors originate from a man in his late teens or twenties with glioma.

The sample holds one count of this clone. The chain has TRBV7-9 and TRBJ2-5; tentatively, D is TRBD1 or TRBD2 (5 bases each). Between the trimmed V and J ends, which lost 5 bases and 4 bases, there was a span of 14 bases. The length of the CDR3 is 14 residues. In germline, CDR1 is SEHNR, CDR2 FQNEAQ (reference sequence). The CDR3 sequence is CASSEPGTGETQYF. The CDR3 nucleotides read TGTGCCAGCAGCGAACCCGGGACCGGAGAGACCCAGTACTTC.

The chain has TRBV6-1 and TRBJ2-7, with D perhaps matching TRBD2 (5 bases). Trimming took 2 bases from V and 5 from J, leaving 19 bases between them. Germline V gives CDR1 MNHNS, CDR2 SASEGT. The CDR3 sequence is 16 residues long. The CDR3 coding sequence is TGTGCCAGCAGTGAATTCTCGTTAGCGAAATACGACGAGCAGTACTTC. This translates into CASSEFSLAKYDEQYF.

The chain uses TRBV6-6 and TRBJ2-3; D is undetermined. Germline assignment: CDR1 MNHNY and CDR2 SVGAGI (reference sequence). The CDR3 is 14 residues long. V was cut by 2 bases and J by 0 bases, with 6 bases left in between. CDR3 coding DNA: TGTGCCAGCAGTTACACGGGTAGCACAGATACGCAGTATTTT. This sequence encodes CASSYTGSTDTQYF.

The rearrangement uses TRBV5-1 and TRBJ1-3; the D is unclear. CDR1 is SGHRS, CDR2 YFSETQ, per germline. The CDR3 covers 13 residues. Trimming removed 0 bases from V and 0 bases from J, with 1 base in between. CDR3 nucleotide sequence: TGCGCCAGCAGCTTGGGCTCTGGAAACACCATATATTTT. Encoded protein: CASSLGSGNTIYF.

The genes are TRBV28 and TRBJ1-4; 12 nucleotides match TRBD1. CDR1 MDHEN and CDR2 SYDVKM come from the germline V gene. The ends lost 6 bases at V and 8 bases at J; junction bases unmatched: 7. The CDR3 contains 15 residues. The CDR3 region is CASRGDRGRGEKLFF. CDR3 nucleotide sequence: TGTGCCAGCAGGGGGGACAGGGGGCGCGGGGAAAAACTGTTTTTT.

The chain has TRBV5-5 and TRBJ1-2, with D unclear. Trimming removed 0 bases from V and 7 bases from J, with 7 bases in between. The CDR3 runs 12 residues. Germline V gene sequence: CDR1 SGHKS, CDR2 YYEKEE (reference sequence). This CDR3 reads CASSLDGSGYTF. For the CDR3, the DNA is TGTGCCAGCAGCTTGGATGGGTCTGGCTACACCTTC.

The V call is TRBV9, the J call TRBJ2-3, with 8 positions matching TRBD2. Germline V gene data show CDR1 as SGDLS and CDR2 as YYNGEE. V lost 0 bases and J lost 3; bases outside the gene matches: 3. CDR3 length: 15 amino acids. In DNA form, the CDR3 reads TGTGCCAGCAGCGTAGCGAGCGGGAGAACAGATACGCAGTATTTT. Protein sequence: CASSVASGRTDTQYF.

The chain employs TRBV5-1 and TRBJ2-7; 15 bases are shared with TRBD2. The CDR3 loop spans 17 amino acids. V shed 4 bases and J 5 bases; nucleotides not matched to a gene: 10. Germline CDR1 is SGHRS and CDR2 is YFSETQ. Written as DNA, the CDR3 is TGCGCCAGCAGCACCGGACTAGCGGGAGGGCCAAGGGACGAGCAGTACTTC. It encodes CASSTGLAGGPRDEQYF.

The chain employs TRBV10-3 and TRBJ1-2; D is uncertain. In germline, CDR1 is ENHRY, CDR2 SYGVKD. The V and J ends lost 7 bases and 2 bases respectively, with 14 bases between them. CDR3 length equals 14 residues. The CDR3 sequence: CAINMDGRNYGYTF. CDR3 nucleotide sequence: TGTGCCATCAATATGGACGGCCGAAACTATGGCTACACCTTC.